This TCR beta chain was found in a study of tissue T cells after allogeneic stem cell transplantation. Whole-study results and caveats: Sampling depth was limited, and the cohort was small and clinically varied.

The CDR3 is 16 amino acids. CDR1 is KGHSH and CDR2 is LQKENI in the germline V gene. Unmatched junction bases numbered 10, after V lost 6 bases and J lost 2 bases. The method was immunoSEQ multiplex PCR; TCRdb's version includes in-frame clones alone and lacks a portion of them. Of tens of thousands of clones in the sample, about 73% were seen once. A remark on this clone: Its antigen is unidentified.

This TCR derives from a female donor over 55 with lung cancer. The material was tissue from the ileum, obtained at autopsy. This chain uses TRBV18 with TRBJ1-3; 7 bases are shared with TRBD1. The CDR3 bases are TGTGCCAGCTCCCACGAGACAGGGATCACTGGAAACACCATATATTTT. As protein: CASSHETGITGNTIYF.